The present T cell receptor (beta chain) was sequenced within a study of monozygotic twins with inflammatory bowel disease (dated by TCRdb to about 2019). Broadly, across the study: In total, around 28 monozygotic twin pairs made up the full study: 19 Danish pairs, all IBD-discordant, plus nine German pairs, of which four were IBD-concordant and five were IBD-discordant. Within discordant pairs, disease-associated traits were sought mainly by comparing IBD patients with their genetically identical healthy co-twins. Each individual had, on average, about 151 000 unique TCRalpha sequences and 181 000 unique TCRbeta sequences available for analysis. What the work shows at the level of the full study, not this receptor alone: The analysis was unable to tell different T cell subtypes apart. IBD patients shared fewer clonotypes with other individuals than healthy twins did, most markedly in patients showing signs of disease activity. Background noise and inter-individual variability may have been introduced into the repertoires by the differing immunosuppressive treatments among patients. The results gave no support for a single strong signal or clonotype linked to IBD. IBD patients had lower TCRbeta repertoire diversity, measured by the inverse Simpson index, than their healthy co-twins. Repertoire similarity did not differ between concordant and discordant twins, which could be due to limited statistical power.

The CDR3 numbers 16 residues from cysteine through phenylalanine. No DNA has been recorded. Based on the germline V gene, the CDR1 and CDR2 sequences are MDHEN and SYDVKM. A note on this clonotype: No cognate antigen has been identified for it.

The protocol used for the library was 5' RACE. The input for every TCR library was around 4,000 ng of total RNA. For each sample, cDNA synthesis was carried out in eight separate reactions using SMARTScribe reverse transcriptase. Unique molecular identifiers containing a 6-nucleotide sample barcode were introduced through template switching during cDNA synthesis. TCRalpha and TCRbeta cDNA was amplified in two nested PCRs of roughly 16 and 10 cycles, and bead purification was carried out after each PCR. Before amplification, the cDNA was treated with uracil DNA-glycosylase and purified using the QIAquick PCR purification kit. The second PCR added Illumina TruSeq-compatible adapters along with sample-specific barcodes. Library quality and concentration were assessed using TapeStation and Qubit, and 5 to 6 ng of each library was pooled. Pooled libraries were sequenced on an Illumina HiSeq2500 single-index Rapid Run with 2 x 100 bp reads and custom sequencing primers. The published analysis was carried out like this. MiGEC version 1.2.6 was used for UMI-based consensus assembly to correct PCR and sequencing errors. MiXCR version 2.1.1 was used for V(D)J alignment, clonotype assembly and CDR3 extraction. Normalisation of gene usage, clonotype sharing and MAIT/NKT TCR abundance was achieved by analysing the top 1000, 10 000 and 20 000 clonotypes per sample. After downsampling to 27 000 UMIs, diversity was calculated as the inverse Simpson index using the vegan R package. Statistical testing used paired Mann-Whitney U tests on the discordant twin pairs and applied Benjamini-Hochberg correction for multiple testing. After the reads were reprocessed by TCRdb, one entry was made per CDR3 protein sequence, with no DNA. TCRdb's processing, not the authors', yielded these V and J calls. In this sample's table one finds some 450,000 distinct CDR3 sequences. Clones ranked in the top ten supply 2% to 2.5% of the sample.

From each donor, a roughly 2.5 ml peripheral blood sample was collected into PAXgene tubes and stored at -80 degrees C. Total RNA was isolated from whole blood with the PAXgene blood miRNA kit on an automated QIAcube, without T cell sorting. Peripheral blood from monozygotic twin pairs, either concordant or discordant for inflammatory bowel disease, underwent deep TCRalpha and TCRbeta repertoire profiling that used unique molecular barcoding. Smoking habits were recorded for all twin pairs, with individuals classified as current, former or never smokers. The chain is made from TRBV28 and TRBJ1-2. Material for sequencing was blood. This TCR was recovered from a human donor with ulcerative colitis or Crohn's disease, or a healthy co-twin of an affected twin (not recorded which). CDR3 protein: CASRGFDGGANYGYTF.